This TCR beta chain derives from a study of T cell repertoires in cytomegalovirus infection (dated by TCRdb to about 2019). About the study as a whole: The HLA type of each donor mattered for the analysis, because public TCR beta signatures pointed to carriage of CMV infection along with the matching HLA type.

Sequencing used an Illumina HiSeq 1500. TCRdb handled the public reads itself, with Q25 trimming in fastp and clone calling in MiXCR, and kept productive beta chains. Here each entry gathers all rows of one CDR3 protein and keeps the most common genes and DNA. The sample table contains roughly 640,000 distinct CDR3 sequences; only one count was recorded for approximately 24% of them. The ten top clones hold 7.5% to 9% of the sample. The CDR3 sequence holds 17 residues, the cysteine and phenylalanine included. CDR3 DNA is the only sequence kept; it has 51 bases, read in frame from the first base. V was cut back by 4 bases and J by 2 bases, leaving a gap of 19 bases between them. Per the germline V gene, SGHTA is the CDR1 and FQGNSA is the CDR2. Findings and caveats that apply to the study as a whole: The ex vivo response was dominated by HLA-C-restricted CMV-specific TCR beta clonotypes, and the single most frequent clonotype in two of eight donors was supplied by these HLA-C-restricted clonotypes. Cumulative frequency of public TCR beta family members discriminated carriers of CMV infection plus the relevant HLA type in this cohort and an independent approximately 340-donor cohort.

This clonotype occurred many times. Its antigen remains unidentified. One base away there is no much larger clone; base qualities are not given. This chain joins TRBV7-2 to TRBJ2-3; the D region possibly corresponds to TRBD1 (5 bases align). This TCR was sampled from a human donor in good health (CMV status not recorded). Some clones in this sample may be carry-over from other donors' samples. Specimen: CD8+ T cells from PBMCs. CDR3 region: CASSSSSRTLFTDTQYF. The bases are TGTGCCAGCAGCTCGAGTTCCCGGACACTTTTCACAGATACGCAGTATTTT.